Below, 3 T cell receptor beta chains from the same sample are listed, as sequenced in a study of blood T cell repertoires in COVID-19. TCRdb's table, derived via immunoSEQ multiplex PCR, lists solely in-frame clones and lacks some. The table lists a few hundred thousand clones, around 90% of them singletons. Sequencing used PBMCs or T cells enriched from blood (not recorded which). The receptor set was obtained from a young woman who had recovered from COVID-19.

V gene TRBV5-1 combines with J gene TRBJ2-2; TRBD2 aligns across 9 bases. V was clipped by 1 base and J by 4 bases; unmatched bases: 5. The CDR3 covers 16 residues. Looked up from germline, CDR1 is SGHRS and CDR2 is YFSETQ. The CDR3 nucleotides read TGCGCCAGCAGCTTGTGGAGTAGCGGGGGCACCGGGGAGCTGTTTTTT. Translated: CASSLWSSGGTGELFF.

Comments on this clone: The sample has other DNA sequences that encode this CDR3 too. This chain uses TRBV6-5 with TRBJ2-7, with 8 bases that match TRBD1. The CDR3 has 14 residues. Germline CDR1 is MNHEY and CDR2 is SVGAGI. Trimming at V came to 3 bases and at J to 0 bases, leaving 1 base not matched to a gene. This chain's CDR3 is CASSYGQGSYEQYF. The CDR3 coding sequence is TGTGCCAGCAGTTATGGACAGGGCTCCTACGAGCAGTACTTC.

This chain connects TRBV6-1 to TRBJ1-1, with a possible D match to TRBD1 (6 bases). CDR1 and CDR2 from the germline V gene are MNHNS and SASEGT. The ends were cut back, 1 base at V and 8 bases at J, with 20 bases in the middle. The CDR3 contains 16 residues. The CDR3 region has the DNA TGTGCCAGCAGTGAAGGGGTCTGGACAGTCAAGCGGGAAGCTTTCTTT. This gives the protein CASSEGVWTVKREAFF.